This T cell receptor beta chain was documented in a study of T cell responses to AZD1222 COVID-19 vaccine. Between the trimmed V and J ends, which lost 3 bases and 9 bases, there was a span of 15 bases. There are 13 residues in the CDR3. Germline CDR1 SQVTM, CDR2 ANQGSEA. Study-level results: Dominant at 160-218 and 743-854, vaccine-associated CD4 TCRs also spanned spike.

For this clone: Its antigen is not identified.

The table came from immunoSEQ multiplex PCR; TCRdb's copy has only in-frame clones and leaves some out. The profile covers about 68,000 clones, with more than 70% appearing a single time and roughly 12% taken by the ten largest. The V gene is TRBV29-1, the J gene TRBJ2-1; D is tentatively TRBD1 or TRBD2 (7 bases each). The sequenced sample was peripheral blood, obtained on day 0 of AZD1222 vaccination. This clonotype was obtained from an adult in good health. The CDR3, as DNA: TGCAGCGTTGATTATCAGGGGGAGGGTGAGCAGTTCTTC. It encodes CSVDYQGEGEQFF.